The 31 T cell receptor beta chains listed next were all sequenced from one sample in a study of cytomegalovirus exposure and HLA in healthy donors. PCR used 60 Vbeta primers and 13 Jbeta primers. Repertoires were generated with immunoSEQ multiplex PCR, while TCRdb's copy carries only in-frame clones and drops some. The table for this sample gives 40,000 or so clones. The sample comprised PBMCs. These receptors were obtained from a male donor in good health and CMV-seronegative.

The chain has TRBV5-1 and TRBJ2-1; 8 bases are shared with TRBD2. J gave up 6 bases and V 5 bases, and 7 bases lay outside the gene matches. This CDR3 contains 14 residues. CDR1 and CDR2 from the germline V gene are SGHRS and YFSETQ. The CDR3 is CASSGGGPTNEQFF. As DNA, the CDR3 is TGCGCCAGCAGTGGCGGGGGGCCAACCAATGAGCAGTTCTTC.

The chain recombines TRBV2 with TRBJ1-2, with D possibly matching TRBD1 (5 bases). Trimming took 2 bases from V and 4 from J, leaving 11 bases between them. Per the germline V gene, CDR1 is SNHLY and CDR2 is FYNNEI. This CDR3 spans 14 amino acids. CDR3: CASSEWQGGYGYTF. CDR3 bases: TGTGCCAGCAGTGAATGGCAGGGTGGCTATGGCTACACCTTC.

The chain's CDR3 is CARTDSYSGNTIYF. DNA of the CDR3: TGTGCCAGAACGGACAGCTACTCTGGAAACACCATATATTTT. The V and J genes are TRBV2 and TRBJ1-3; D perhaps matches TRBD1 (6 bases). Trimming shortened V by 9 bases and J by 0 bases, and 12 bases separated the two germline ends. Germline CDR1 reads SNHLY; CDR2 reads FYNNEI. The CDR3 has 14 residues.

The chain recombines TRBV19 with TRBJ1-4, with 8 bases identical to TRBD1. The J segment lost 10 bases and the V segment lost 6 bases, leaving 7 bases of the junction unmatched. The germline CDR1 and CDR2 sequences are LNHDA and SQIVND (reference sequence). CDR3 size: 13 residues. The CDR3 nucleotides are TGTGCCAGTAGAAAAAACAGGGGGGGAAAACTGTTTTTT. Amino acids: CASRKNRGGKLFF.

The chain couples TRBV28 to TRBJ2-7; 10 nucleotides align to TRBD1. With 2 bases clipped from V and 4 bases from J, the junction kept 5 bases outside the gene matches. The CDR3 length is 15 residues. Germline V CDR1 and CDR2: MDHEN, SYDVKM. The DNA of the CDR3 is TGTGCCAGCAGTTTACCGGGACAGGGGTCTTACGAGCAGTACTTC. The encoded protein is CASSLPGQGSYEQYF.

This rearrangement joins TRBV6-4 to TRBJ1-6, with D maybe TRBD1 (6 bases). Germline CDR1 is MRHNA and CDR2 is SNTAGT. V was trimmed by 0 bases and J by 5 bases, leaving 8 bases between them. The CDR3 is 15 residues long. DNA of the CDR3: TGTGCCAGCAGTGACTCGGCAGGGGATAATTCACCCCTCCACTTT. As protein: CASSDSAGDNSPLHF.

V is TRBV2 and J is TRBJ2-7; possible D gene TRBD1, 5 bases. Germline V CDR1 and CDR2: SNHLY, FYNNEI. V lost 10 bases, J lost 2 bases, and 21 bases lay in between. This CDR3 has 15 residues. The CDR3 reads CATSNPSTETYEQYF. CDR3 nucleotides: TGTGCCACCTCCAATCCATCGACAGAGACCTACGAGCAGTACTTC.

The chain uses TRBV12-5 and TRBJ1-1; 7 bases are a match to TRBD1. This CDR3 spans 16 amino acids. J lost 1 base, V lost 0 bases, and 5 bases had no gene match. Germline loops: CDR1 LGHNT, CDR2 FRNRAP. The DNA of the CDR3 is TGTGCTAGTGGTTTGGTTTGGACAGGATCGAACACTGAAGCTTTCTTT. Its translation: CASGLVWTGSNTEAFF.

The V and J genes are TRBV5-6 and TRBJ1-1; TRBD1 agrees at 10 bases. The CDR3 sequence is 15 residues long. The V gene end was trimmed by 4 bases and the J gene end by 3 bases; junction bases not matched to a gene: 6. Germline V gene data show CDR1 as SGHDT and CDR2 as YYEEEE. CDR3 DNA sequence: TGTGCCAGCAGCGGCCGGGACAGGGGCTACACTGAAGCTTTCTTT. Amino acids: CASSGRDRGYTEAFF.

The chain couples TRBV9 to TRBJ2-1; 8 bases match TRBD2. Trimming at V came to 4 bases and at J to 0 bases, leaving 9 bases not matched to a gene. This CDR3 region has 17 residues. Germline-derived CDR1 and CDR2 are SGDLS and YYNGEE. Here the CDR3 DNA reads TGTGCCAGCAGCCGTGGAACGAGCGGGGGCTCCTACAATGAGCAGTTCTTC. Its translation: CASSRGTSGGSYNEQFF.

This chain joins TRBV27 and TRBJ2-1; unclear D gene. The V end lost 6 bases, the J end lost 10 bases, and 19 bases lay between the germline ends. Germline assignment: CDR1 MNHEY and CDR2 SMNVEV (reference sequence). This CDR3 region has 14 residues. The CDR3 DNA follows: TGTGCCAGCAGCCGTAAGCCATCCGCGGAGGAGCAGTTCTTC. Residues: CASSRKPSAEEQFF.

The rearrangement joins TRBV7-2 to TRBJ1-1, with D uncertain. The V and J ends lost 0 bases and 0 bases respectively, with 14 bases between them. Germline V gives CDR1 SGHTA, CDR2 FQGNSA. CDR3 length: 17 amino acids. CDR3 sequence (DNA): TGTGCCAGCAGCTTAGCGCTCTCCCAGGCCATGAACACTGAAGCTTTCTTT. Protein product: CASSLALSQAMNTEAFF.

The gene calls are TRBV30 and TRBJ1-4, with 8 bases fitting TRBD1. Germline trimming cut 5 bases from V and 8 bases from J; bases unmatched to any gene: 13. The CDR3 has 15 residues. Germline-derived CDR1 and CDR2 are GTSNPN and SVGIG (reference sequence). For the CDR3, the DNA is TGTGCCTGGGGCACAGGACAGGGCTGGAGGGAAAAACTGTTTTTT. It encodes CAWGTGQGWREKLFF.

The chain is built from TRBV29-1 and TRBJ1-1; possibly TRBD1 for D (6 bases). The germline V gene encodes CDR1 SQVTM and CDR2 ANQGSEA. The CDR3 length is 15 residues. V was cut by 1 base and J by 3 bases, with 15 bases left in between. The CDR3 reads CSVEVVRGGYTEAFF. In DNA, the CDR3 is TGCAGCGTTGAAGTGGTAAGGGGGGGATACACTGAAGCTTTCTTT.

CDR3 sequence reads: CASREAGTNYGYTF. For the CDR3, the DNA is TGTGCCAGTAGGGAGGCAGGGACTAACTATGGCTACACCTTC. V usage is TRBV5-4 and J usage is TRBJ1-2; weak D call: TRBD1 (5 bases). Germline V CDR1 and CDR2: SGHNT, YYREEE (reference sequence). The CDR3 has 14 residues. The germline V and J ends were trimmed by 8 bases and 0 bases, with 14 bases remaining between them.

V and J are TRBV11-1 and TRBJ1-2; TRBD1 matches 7 bases. Per the germline V gene, CDR1 is SGHAT and CDR2 is FQDESV (reference sequence). V lost 5 bases and J lost 4; bases outside the gene matches: 7. There are 14 residues in the CDR3. CDR3 region: CASSRHRGGYGYTF. The DNA of the CDR3 is TGTGCCAGCAGCCGACACAGGGGAGGCTATGGCTACACCTTC. Drawing the rest from reference TRBV11-1 and TRBJ1-2, the complete variable domain is EAEVAQSPRYKITEKSQAVAFWCDPISGHATLYWYRQILGQGPELLVQFQDESVVDDSQLPKDRFSAERLKGVDSTLKIQPAELGDSAMYLCASSRHRGGYGYTFGSGTRLTVV.

The CDR3, as DNA: TGTGCCAGCAGTTCCCCCAGGGTTCAGCCCCAGCATTTT. Translated, it gives CASSSPRVQPQHF. This sequence joins TRBV6-1 and TRBJ1-5; D possibly corresponds to TRBD1 (5 bases). V was clipped by 5 bases and J by 6 bases, with 11 bases between them. The CDR3 is 13 amino acids. Germline CDR1 reads MNHNS; CDR2 reads SASEGT.

The chain combines TRBV15 with TRBJ2-5; possible D gene TRBD1, 5 bases. The tail of the sequence fits TRBJ2-7 better, so the J call may be wrong. CDR1 LNHNV and CDR2 YYDKDF come from the germline V gene (reference sequence). The CDR3 runs to 17 residues. CDR3 nucleotides: TGTGCCACCAGCAGAGACGTGGCAGGGCCGTTTCTCCACGAGCAGTACTTC. Encoded protein: CATSRDVAGPFLHEQYF.

Considering frequency, this clone is medium-sized (0.01 to 0.1%). The V gene is TRBV6-4, the J gene TRBJ2-1; possibly TRBD2 for D (5 bases). In germline, CDR1 is MRHNA, CDR2 SNTAGT. CDR3 length: 14 amino acids. The V gene lost 4 bases and the J gene lost 0 bases, with 7 bases spanning the gap. The CDR3 sequence: CASSVGSSYNEQFF. CDR3 bases: TGTGCCAGCAGTGTTGGGAGCTCCTACAATGAGCAGTTCTTC.

The chain couples TRBV5-4 to TRBJ2-7, with a possible D match to TRBD2 (6 bases). Trimming left V 3 bases short and J 5 bases short, with 9 bases between. This CDR3 has 12 amino acids. Germline lookup yields CDR1 SGHNT and CDR2 YYREEE (reference sequence). The CDR3 loop reads CASSWDSNEQYF. In DNA, the CDR3 is TGTGCCAGCAGCTGGGACTCAAACGAGCAGTACTTC.

V gene TRBV27 combines with J gene TRBJ1-5; no clear D gene. The CDR3 contains 16 residues. Per the germline V gene, CDR1 is MNHEY and CDR2 is SMNVEV (reference sequence). The V end lost 3 bases, the J end lost 7 bases, and 19 bases lay between the germline ends. CDR3 residues: CASSFRLPGPGQPQHF. DNA for the CDR3: TGTGCCAGCAGTTTCCGCCTCCCGGGTCCGGGACAGCCCCAGCATTTT.

The CDR3 nucleotides read TGCGCCAGCAGCCCACCAACAGGGACGACCTACGAGCAGTACTTC. Translating gives CASSPPTGTTYEQYF. V is TRBV5-1 and J is TRBJ2-7; D perhaps matches TRBD1 (6 bases). This CDR3 contains 15 residues. CDR1 and CDR2 from the germline V gene are SGHRS and YFSETQ. Trimming removed 4 bases at V and 2 bases at J, with 16 bases between.

This CDR3 reads CASSSHPNGLAGIHEQFF. As DNA, the CDR3 is TGTGCCAGCAGCTCACACCCGAACGGACTAGCGGGCATCCATGAGCAGTTCTTC. This chain links TRBV13 with TRBJ2-1; 11 bases align to TRBD2. The CDR3 contains 18 residues. In germline, CDR1 is PRHDT, CDR2 FYEKMQ (reference sequence). Germline trimming cut 4 bases from V and 8 bases from J; bases unmatched to any gene: 16. Full variable domain (outside the CDR3, taken from reference TRBV13 and TRBJ2-1): AAGVIQSPRHLIKEKRETATLKCYPIPRHDTVYWYQQGPGQDPQFLISFYEKMQSDKGSIPDRFSAQQFSDYHSELNMSSLELGDSALYFCASSSHPNGLAGIHEQFFGPGTRLTVL.

This rearrangement joins TRBV11-2 to TRBJ2-3, with 14 bases aligning to TRBD2. The length of the CDR3 is 16 residues. CDR1 is SGHAT and CDR2 is FQNNGV in the germline V gene. V shed 7 bases, J shed 3 bases, and the junction held 6 bases outside the gene matches. The CDR3 DNA reads as TGTGCCAGCACCATGACTAGCGGGGGGGAAACAGATACGCAGTATTTT. Translating gives CASTMTSGGETDTQYF. The full variable domain, rest sourced from reference TRBV11-2 and TRBJ2-3, is EAGVAQSPRYKIIEKRQSVAFWCNPISGHATLYWYQQILGQGPKLLIQFQNNGVVDDSQLPKDRFSAERLKGVDSTLKIQPAKLEDSAVYLCASTMTSGGETDTQYFGPGTRLTVL.

This chain links TRBV5-8 with TRBJ2-6; TRBD1 agrees at 7 bases. J gave up 6 bases and V 4 bases, and 10 bases lay outside the gene matches. The germline V gene encodes CDR1 SGHTS and CDR2 YDEGEE. This CDR3 is 16 amino acids long. For the CDR3, the DNA is TGTGCCAGCAGCAGAGGACAGGCCCTGAAGGCCAACGTCCTGACTTTC. Protein: CASSRGQALKANVLTF.

The chain joins TRBV5-6 to TRBJ1-2; TRBD1 matches 7 bases. There are 14 residues in the CDR3. Germline assignment: CDR1 SGHDT and CDR2 YYEEEE. Trimming cost V 4 bases and J 3 bases; bases outside gene matches: 6. CDR3 sequence (DNA): TGTGCCAGCAGCACCGGGACAGTTCACTATGGCTACACCTTC. It yields the protein CASSTGTVHYGYTF.

V usage is TRBV5-1 and J usage is TRBJ2-1; D is possibly TRBD1 (6 bases). This CDR3 has 16 amino acids. Deletions cut 0 bases from V and 5 bases from J, with 15 bases between. The germline gives CDR1 SGHRS, CDR2 YFSETQ. The CDR3, as DNA: TGCGCCAGCAGCTTGGCCGAACAGGGTATTGACAATGAGCAGTTCTTC. It translates to CASSLAEQGIDNEQFF.

The chain recombines TRBV4-1 with TRBJ1-5; D not resolved. Germline V CDR1 and CDR2: MGHRA, YSYEKL. V was trimmed by 0 bases and J by 6 bases, leaving 12 bases between them. The CDR3 length is 15 residues. Here the CDR3 DNA reads TGCGCCAGCAGCCAAGACCGGCTAGCGGCTCAGCCCCAGCATTTT. This encodes CASSQDRLAAQPQHF.

This chain links TRBV7-9 with TRBJ2-5, with TRBD2 identical over 9 bases. Germline V gene data show CDR1 as SEHNR and CDR2 as FQNEAQ (reference sequence). J lost 4 bases, V lost 5 bases, and 20 bases had no gene match. The CDR3 runs to 19 residues. The CDR3 reads CASSQRGSGTSSITETQYF. DNA for the CDR3: TGTGCCAGCAGCCAACGCGGATCCGGGACTAGCTCAATCACAGAGACCCAGTACTTC.

The chain couples TRBV28 to TRBJ1-4; D not resolved. The CDR3 length is 15 residues. Germline V gene lookup returns CDR1 MDHEN and CDR2 SYDVKM. Trimming stripped 5 bases from V and 1 base from J, with 11 bases between. CDR3 DNA: TGTGCCAGCAGTGCACCGACACGAACTAATGAAAAACTGTTTTTT. Its protein product is CASSAPTRTNEKLFF.

The chain is built from TRBV28 and TRBJ1-4, with a possible D match to TRBD1 (5 bases). The CDR3 runs 14 residues. Germline V gene data show CDR1 as MDHEN and CDR2 as SYDVKM. V dropped 8 bases and J dropped 2 bases, with 12 bases sitting between them. This CDR3 reads CASRRGDTNEKLFF. The DNA of the CDR3 is TGTGCCAGCCGAAGGGGTGATACTAATGAAAAACTGTTTTTT.